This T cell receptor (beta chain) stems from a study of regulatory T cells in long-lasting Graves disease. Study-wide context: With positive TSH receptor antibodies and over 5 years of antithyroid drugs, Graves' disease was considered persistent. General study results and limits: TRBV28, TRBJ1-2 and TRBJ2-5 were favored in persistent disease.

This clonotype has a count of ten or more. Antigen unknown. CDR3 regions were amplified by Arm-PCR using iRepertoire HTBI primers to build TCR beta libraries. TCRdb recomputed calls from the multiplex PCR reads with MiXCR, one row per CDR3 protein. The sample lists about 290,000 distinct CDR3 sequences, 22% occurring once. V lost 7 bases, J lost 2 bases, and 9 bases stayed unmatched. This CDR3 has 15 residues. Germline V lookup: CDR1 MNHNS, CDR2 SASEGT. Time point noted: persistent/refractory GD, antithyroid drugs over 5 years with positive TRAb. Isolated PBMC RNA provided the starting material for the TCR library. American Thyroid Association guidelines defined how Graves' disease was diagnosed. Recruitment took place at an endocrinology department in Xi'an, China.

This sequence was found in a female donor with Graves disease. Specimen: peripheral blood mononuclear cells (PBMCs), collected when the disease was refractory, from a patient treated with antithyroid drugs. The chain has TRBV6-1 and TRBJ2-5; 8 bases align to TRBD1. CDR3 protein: CASTGGIGGQETQYF. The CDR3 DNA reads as TGTGCCAGCACAGGGGGCATAGGGGGGCAAGAGACCCAGTACTTC.